The clone carrying this T cell receptor beta chain came up a few times. The antigen is unknown. This CDR3 has 19 residues. Germline loops: CDR1 DFQATT, CDR2 SNEGSKA (reference sequence). The J segment lost 3 bases and the V segment lost 0 bases, leaving 16 bases of the junction unmatched. This sample was taken from a study of response to subunit inactivated influenza vaccine. Overall study findings and caveats: New T cells are recruited in small numbers by each seasonal influenza vaccination, according to the authors' suggestion.

TCRdb reprocessed the RT-PCR reads via MiXCR and lists one record per CDR3 protein. The data contain almost 600,000 distinct CDR3 sequences, around 15% of them singletons. The receptor was isolated from a man aged 50 or older who received an inactivated influenza vaccine. V is TRBV20-1 and J is TRBJ2-1, with TRBD1 matching 8 bases. The source was PBMCs from blood, collected 11 to 12 days after vaccination. In nucleotides, the CDR3 is TGCAGTGCTAGAGATCGATACGGACAGGGTAGCCTTAGCTACAATGAGCAGTTCTTC. Amino acid sequence: CSARDRYGQGSLSYNEQFF.